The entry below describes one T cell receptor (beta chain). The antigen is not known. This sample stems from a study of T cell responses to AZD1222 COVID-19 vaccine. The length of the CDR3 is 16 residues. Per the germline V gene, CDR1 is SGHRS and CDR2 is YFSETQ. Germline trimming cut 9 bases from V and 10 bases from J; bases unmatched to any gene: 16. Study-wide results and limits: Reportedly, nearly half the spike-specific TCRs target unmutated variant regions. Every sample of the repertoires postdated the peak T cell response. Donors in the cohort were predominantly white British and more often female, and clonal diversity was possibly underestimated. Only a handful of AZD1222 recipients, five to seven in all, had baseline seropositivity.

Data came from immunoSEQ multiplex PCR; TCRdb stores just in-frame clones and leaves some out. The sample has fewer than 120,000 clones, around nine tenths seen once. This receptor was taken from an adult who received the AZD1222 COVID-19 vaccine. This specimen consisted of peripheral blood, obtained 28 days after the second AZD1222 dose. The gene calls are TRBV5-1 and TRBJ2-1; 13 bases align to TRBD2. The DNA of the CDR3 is TGCGCCACCACCTCCTCCGGGACTAGCGGGAAAGTGGAGCAGTTCTTC. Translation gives CATTSSGTSGKVEQFF. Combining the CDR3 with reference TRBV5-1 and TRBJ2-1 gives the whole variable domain KAGVTQTPRYLIKTRGQQVTLSCSPISGHRSVSWYQQTPGQGLQFLFEYFSETQRNKGNFPGRFSGRQFSNSRSEMNVSTLELGDSALYLCATTSSGTSGKVEQFFGPGTRLTVL.